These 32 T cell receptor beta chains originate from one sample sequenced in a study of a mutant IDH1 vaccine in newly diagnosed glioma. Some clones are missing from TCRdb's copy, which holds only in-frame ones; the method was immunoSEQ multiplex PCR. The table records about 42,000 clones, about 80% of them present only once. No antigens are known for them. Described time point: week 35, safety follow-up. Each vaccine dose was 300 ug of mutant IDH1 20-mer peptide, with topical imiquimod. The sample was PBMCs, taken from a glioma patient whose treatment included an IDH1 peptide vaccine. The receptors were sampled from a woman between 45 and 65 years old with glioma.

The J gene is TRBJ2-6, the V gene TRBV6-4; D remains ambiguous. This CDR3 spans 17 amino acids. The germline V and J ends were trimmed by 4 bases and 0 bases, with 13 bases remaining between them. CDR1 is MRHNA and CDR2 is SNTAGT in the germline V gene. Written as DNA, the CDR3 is TGTGCCAGCAGTGCCGAGTTCGACATCTCTGGGGCCAACGTCCTGACTTTC. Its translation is CASSAEFDISGANVLTF.

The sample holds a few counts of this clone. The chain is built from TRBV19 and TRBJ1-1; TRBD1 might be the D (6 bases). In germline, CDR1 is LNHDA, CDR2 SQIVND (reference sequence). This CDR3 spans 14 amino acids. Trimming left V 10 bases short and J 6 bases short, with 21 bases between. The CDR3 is CATATSGGAAEAFF. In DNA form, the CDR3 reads TGTGCCACCGCAACAAGTGGGGGGGCTGCTGAAGCTTTCTTT.

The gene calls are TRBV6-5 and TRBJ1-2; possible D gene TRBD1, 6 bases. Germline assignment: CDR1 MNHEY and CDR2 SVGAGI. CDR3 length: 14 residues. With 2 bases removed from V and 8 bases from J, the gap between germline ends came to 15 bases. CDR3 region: CASSYGDTPRGYTF. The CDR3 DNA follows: TGTGCCAGCAGTTACGGGGACACTCCACGGGGCTACACCTTC.

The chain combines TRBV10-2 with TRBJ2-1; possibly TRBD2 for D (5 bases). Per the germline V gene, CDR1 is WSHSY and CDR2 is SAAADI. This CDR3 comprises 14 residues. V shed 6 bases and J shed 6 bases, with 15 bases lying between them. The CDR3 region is CASRLGLARNEQFF. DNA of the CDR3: TGCGCCAGCAGATTGGGCCTAGCCCGCAATGAGCAGTTCTTC.

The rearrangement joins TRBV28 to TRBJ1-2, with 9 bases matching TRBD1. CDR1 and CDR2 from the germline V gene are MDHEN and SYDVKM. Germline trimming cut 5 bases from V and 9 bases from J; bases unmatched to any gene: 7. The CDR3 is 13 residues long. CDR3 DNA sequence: TGTGCCAGCAGTGGGGACAGGGCCCTTAGCTACACCTTC. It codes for CASSGDRALSYTF.

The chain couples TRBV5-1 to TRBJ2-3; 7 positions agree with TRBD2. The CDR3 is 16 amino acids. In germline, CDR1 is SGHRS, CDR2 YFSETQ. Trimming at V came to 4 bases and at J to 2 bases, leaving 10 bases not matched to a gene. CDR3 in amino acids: CASSPGTTYPTDTQYF. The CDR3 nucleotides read TGCGCCAGCAGCCCCGGGACTACATACCCCACAGATACGCAGTATTTT.

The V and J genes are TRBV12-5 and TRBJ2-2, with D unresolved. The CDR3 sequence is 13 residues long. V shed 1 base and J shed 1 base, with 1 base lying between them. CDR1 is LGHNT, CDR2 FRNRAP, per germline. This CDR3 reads CASGLGNTGELFF. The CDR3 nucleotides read TGTGCTAGTGGTTTGGGGAACACCGGGGAGCTGTTTTTT.

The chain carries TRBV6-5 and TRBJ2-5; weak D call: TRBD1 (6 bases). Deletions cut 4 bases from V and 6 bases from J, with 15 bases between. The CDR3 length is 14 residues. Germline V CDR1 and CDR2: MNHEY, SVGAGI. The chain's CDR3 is CASSSGGGAQTQYF. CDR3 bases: TGTGCCAGCAGTTCCGGTGGGGGCGCGCAGACCCAGTACTTC.

The DNA of the CDR3 is TGTGCCAGCAGCTTAGACACTGAAGCTTTCTTT. Its protein product is CASSLDTEAFF. The chain combines TRBV7-9 with TRBJ1-1; D is undetermined. Trimming took 1 base from V and 3 from J, leaving 0 bases between them. Per the germline V gene, CDR1 is SEHNR and CDR2 is FQNEAQ (reference sequence). The CDR3 runs 11 residues.

CDR3 residues: CASLPNTGELFF. CDR3 bases: TGTGCCAGCTTACCTAACACCGGGGAGCTGTTTTTT. The chain has TRBV2 and TRBJ2-2; D gene ambiguous. V lost 8 bases and J 2 bases, leaving 6 bases between the germline ends. CDR3 length equals 12 residues. Germline V gene lookup returns CDR1 SNHLY and CDR2 FYNNEI.

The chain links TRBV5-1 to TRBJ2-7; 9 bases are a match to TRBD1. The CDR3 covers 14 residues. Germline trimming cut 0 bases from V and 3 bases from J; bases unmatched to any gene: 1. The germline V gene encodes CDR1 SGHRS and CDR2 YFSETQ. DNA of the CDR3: TGCGCCAGCAGCTTGGGACAGGGGGACTACGAGCAGTACTTC. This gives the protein CASSLGQGDYEQYF.

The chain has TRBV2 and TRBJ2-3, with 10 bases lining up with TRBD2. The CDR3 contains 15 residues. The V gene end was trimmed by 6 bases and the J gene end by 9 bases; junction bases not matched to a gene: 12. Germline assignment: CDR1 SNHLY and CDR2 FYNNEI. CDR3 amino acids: CASRTHSGGASTQYF. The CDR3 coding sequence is TGTGCCAGCAGAACCCACAGCGGGGGGGCTTCGACGCAGTATTTT. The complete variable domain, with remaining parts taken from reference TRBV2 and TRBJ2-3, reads EPEVTQTPSHQVTQMGQEVILRCVPISNHLYFYWYRQILGQKVEFLVSFYNNEISEKSEIFDDQFSVERPDGSNFTLKIRSTKLEDSAMYFCASRTHSGGASTQYFGPGTRLTVL.

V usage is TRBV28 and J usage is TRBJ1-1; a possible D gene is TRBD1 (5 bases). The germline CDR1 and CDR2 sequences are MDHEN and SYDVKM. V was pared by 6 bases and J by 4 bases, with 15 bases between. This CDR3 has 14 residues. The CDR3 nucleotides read TGTGCCAGCAGAATAGAGGGGTGGGGCACTGAAGCTTTCTTT. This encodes CASRIEGWGTEAFF.

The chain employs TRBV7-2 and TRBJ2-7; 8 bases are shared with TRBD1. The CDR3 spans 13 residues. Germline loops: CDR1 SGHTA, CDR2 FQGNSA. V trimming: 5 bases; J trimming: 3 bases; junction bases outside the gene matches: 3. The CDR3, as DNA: TGTGCCAGCAGCCCGGACAGGGACTACGAGCAGTACTTC. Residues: CASSPDRDYEQYF.

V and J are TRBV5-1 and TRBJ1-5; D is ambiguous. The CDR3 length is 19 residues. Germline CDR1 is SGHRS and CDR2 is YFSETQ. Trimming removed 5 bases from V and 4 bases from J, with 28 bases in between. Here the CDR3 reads CASSVGTGVASGENQPQHF. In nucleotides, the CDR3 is TGCGCCAGCAGTGTGGGCACGGGAGTAGCAAGCGGGGAGAATCAGCCCCAGCATTTT.

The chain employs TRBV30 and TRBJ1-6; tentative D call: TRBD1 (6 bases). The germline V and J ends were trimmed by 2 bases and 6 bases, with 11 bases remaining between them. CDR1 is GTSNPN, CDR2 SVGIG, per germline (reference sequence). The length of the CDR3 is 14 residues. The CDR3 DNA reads TGTGCCTGGAGTCAGGGCAGGGGTAATTCACCCCTCCACTTT. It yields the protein CAWSQGRGNSPLHF. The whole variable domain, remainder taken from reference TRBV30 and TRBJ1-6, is SQTIHQWPATLVQPVGSPLSLECTVEGTSNPNLYWYRQAAGRGLQLLFYSVGIGQISSEVPQNLSASRPQDRQFILSSKKLLLSDSGFYLCAWSQGRGNSPLHFGNGTRLTVT.

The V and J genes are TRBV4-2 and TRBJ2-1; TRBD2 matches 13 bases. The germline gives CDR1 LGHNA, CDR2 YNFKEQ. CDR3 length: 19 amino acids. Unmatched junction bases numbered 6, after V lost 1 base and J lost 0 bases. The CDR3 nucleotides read TGTGCCAGCAGCCAAGTCCCGGGACTAGCGGGGAGCTCCTACAATGAGCAGTTCTTC. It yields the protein CASSQVPGLAGSSYNEQFF.

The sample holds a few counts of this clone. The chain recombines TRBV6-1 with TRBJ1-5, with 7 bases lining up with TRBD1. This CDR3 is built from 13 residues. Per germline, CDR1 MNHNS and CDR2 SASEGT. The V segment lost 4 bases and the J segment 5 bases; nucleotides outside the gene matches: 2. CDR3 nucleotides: TGTGCCAGCAGTGGGACAGGTTATCAGCCCCAGCATTTT. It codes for CASSGTGYQPQHF.

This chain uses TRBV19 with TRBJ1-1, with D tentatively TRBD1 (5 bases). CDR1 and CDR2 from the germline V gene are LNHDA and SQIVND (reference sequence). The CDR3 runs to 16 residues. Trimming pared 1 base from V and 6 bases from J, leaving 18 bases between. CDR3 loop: CASSIAQTRGVAEAFF. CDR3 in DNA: TGTGCCAGTAGTATAGCCCAAACGAGAGGGGTCGCTGAAGCTTTCTTT. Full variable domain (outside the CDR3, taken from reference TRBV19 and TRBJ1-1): DGGITQSPKYLFRKEGQNVTLSCEQNLNHDAMYWYRQDPGQGLRLIYYSQIVNDFQKGDIAEGYSVSREKKESFPLTVTSAQKNPTAFYLCASSIAQTRGVAEAFFGQGTRLTVV.

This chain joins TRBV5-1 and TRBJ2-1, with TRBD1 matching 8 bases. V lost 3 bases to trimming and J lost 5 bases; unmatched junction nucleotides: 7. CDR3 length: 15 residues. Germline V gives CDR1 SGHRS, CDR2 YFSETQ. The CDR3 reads CASSWTGPRDNEQFF. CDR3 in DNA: TGCGCCAGCAGCTGGACAGGGCCTCGAGACAATGAGCAGTTCTTC.

For the CDR3, the DNA is TGTGCCAGCAGCTTAGGCCCCAGGAGGGGGAGCTCCTATAATTCACCCCTCCACTTT. It translates to CASSLGPRRGSSYNSPLHF. The chain uses TRBV7-6 and TRBJ1-6; possibly TRBD1 for D (6 bases). The CDR3 has 19 residues. V was trimmed by 1 base and J by 0 bases, leaving 16 bases between them. Germline values: CDR1 SGHVS, CDR2 FNYEAQ.

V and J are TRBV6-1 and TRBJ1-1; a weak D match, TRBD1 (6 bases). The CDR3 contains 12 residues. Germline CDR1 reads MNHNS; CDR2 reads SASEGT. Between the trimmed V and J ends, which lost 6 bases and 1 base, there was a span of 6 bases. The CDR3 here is CASRDRNTEAFF. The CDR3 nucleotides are TGTGCCAGCAGGGACAGGAACACTGAAGCTTTCTTT.

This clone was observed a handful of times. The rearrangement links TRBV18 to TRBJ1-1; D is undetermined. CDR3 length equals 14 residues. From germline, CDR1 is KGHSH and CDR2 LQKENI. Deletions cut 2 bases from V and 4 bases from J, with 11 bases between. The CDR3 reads CASSPGFGSTEAFF. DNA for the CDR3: TGTGCCAGCTCACCAGGCTTTGGGAGCACTGAAGCTTTCTTT.

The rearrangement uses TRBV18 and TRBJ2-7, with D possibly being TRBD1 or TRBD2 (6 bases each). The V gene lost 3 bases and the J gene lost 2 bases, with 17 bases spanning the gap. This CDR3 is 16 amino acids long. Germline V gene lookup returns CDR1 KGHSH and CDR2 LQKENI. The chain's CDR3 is CASSPTMGGNTYEQYF. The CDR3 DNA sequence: TGTGCCAGCTCACCCACAATGGGGGGCAACACCTACGAGCAGTACTTC.

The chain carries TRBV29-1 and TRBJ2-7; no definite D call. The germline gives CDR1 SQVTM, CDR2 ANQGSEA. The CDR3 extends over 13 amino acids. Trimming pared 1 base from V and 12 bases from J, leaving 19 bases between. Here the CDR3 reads CSVEVLAGSPPYF. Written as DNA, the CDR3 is TGCAGCGTTGAAGTACTCGCTGGATCGCCCCCGTACTTC.

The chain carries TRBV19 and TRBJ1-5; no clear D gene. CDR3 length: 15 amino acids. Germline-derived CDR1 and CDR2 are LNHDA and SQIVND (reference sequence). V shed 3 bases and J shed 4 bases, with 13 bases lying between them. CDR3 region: CASSITTVLNQPQHF. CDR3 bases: TGTGCCAGTAGTATTACGACGGTTTTAAATCAGCCCCAGCATTTT.

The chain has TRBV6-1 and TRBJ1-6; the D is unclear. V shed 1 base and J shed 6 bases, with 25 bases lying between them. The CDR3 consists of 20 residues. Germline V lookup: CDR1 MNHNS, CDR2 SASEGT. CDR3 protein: CASSEVTSGTHPTANSPLHF. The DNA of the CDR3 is TGTGCCAGCAGTGAAGTAACGTCAGGTACCCACCCAACGGCTAATTCACCCCTCCACTTT.

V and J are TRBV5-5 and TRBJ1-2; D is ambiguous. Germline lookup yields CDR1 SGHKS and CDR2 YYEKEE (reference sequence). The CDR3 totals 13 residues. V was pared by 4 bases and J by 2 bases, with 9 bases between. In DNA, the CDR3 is TGTGCCAGCAGCACTGACCTCAACTATGGCTACACCTTC. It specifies CASSTDLNYGYTF.

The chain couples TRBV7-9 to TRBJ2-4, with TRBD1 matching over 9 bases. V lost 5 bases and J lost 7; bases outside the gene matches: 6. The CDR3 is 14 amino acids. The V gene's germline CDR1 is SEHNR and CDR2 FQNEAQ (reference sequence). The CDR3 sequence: CASSPGQGGNIQYF. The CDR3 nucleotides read TGTGCCAGCAGCCCGGGACAGGGTGGGAACATTCAGTACTTC.

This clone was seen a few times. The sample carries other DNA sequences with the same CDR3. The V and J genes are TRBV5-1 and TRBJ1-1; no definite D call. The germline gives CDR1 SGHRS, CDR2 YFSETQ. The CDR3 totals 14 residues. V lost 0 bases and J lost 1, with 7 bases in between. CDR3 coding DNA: TGCGCCAGCAGCTTGGGGTACGGGAACACTGAAGCTTTCTTT. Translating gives CASSLGYGNTEAFF.

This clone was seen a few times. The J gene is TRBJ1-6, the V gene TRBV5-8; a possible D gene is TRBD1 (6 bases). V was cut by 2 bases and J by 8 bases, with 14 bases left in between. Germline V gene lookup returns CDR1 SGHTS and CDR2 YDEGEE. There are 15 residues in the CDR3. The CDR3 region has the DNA TGTGCCAGCAGCTTAGCAGGGGATGAGGATTCACCCCTCCACTTT. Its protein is CASSLAGDEDSPLHF.

In DNA form, the CDR3 reads TGCGCCAGCAGCCAGGGTGGGTACTATGGCTACACCTTC. This sequence encodes CASSQGGYYGYTF. The V gene is TRBV5-1, the J gene TRBJ1-2; D may be TRBD1 (5 bases). V lost 4 bases, J lost 3 bases, and 10 bases lay in between. This CDR3 region has 13 residues. Germline V gene data show CDR1 as SGHRS and CDR2 as YFSETQ.